These 11 T cell receptor beta chains originate from one sample sequenced in a study of cytomegalovirus exposure and HLA in healthy donors. With 60 Vbeta and 13 Jbeta primers, the PCR was carried out. Repertoires were generated with immunoSEQ multiplex PCR, while TCRdb's copy carries only in-frame clones and drops some. Among approximately 100,000 clones, 78% were seen once, and the ten largest hold over 3.5%. Material: PBMCs. These receptors all come from a woman aged 35 to 49 in good health and CMV-seropositive.

V usage is TRBV6-1 and J usage is TRBJ2-5, with 9 nucleotides matching TRBD1. This CDR3 is built from 14 residues. Germline-derived CDR1 and CDR2 are MNHNS and SASEGT. Losses at the gene ends were 3 bases for V and 5 bases for J; bases not matched to a gene: 4. CDR3 sequence: CASSDGQGRETQYF. CDR3 bases: TGTGCCAGCAGTGATGGACAGGGGAGGGAGACCCAGTACTTC.

This clone was detected only a few times. The chain joins TRBV2 to TRBJ2-1, with 8 positions matching TRBD2. The CDR3 spans 13 residues. CDR1 and CDR2 (germline): SNHLY, FYNNEI. Germline trimming cut 7 bases from V and 2 bases from J; bases unmatched to any gene: 1. The CDR3 is CASTSGPYNEQFF. Written as DNA, the CDR3 is TGTGCCAGCACTAGCGGGCCCTACAATGAGCAGTTCTTC.

This chain uses TRBV7-6 with TRBJ1-1; TRBD1 aligns across 8 bases. The J segment lost 1 base and the V segment lost 4 bases, leaving 2 bases of the junction unmatched. Germline assignment: CDR1 SGHVS and CDR2 FNYEAQ. The CDR3 is made up of 14 amino acids. In DNA form, the CDR3 reads TGTGCCAGCAGCTCGACAGGGGAGAACACTGAAGCTTTCTTT. Protein: CASSSTGENTEAFF.

The CDR3 DNA sequence: TGTGCCAGCAGCCAATACCCCTCGGGACTAGCGGGAGTGTACGAGCAGTACTTC. Encoded protein: CASSQYPSGLAGVYEQYF. This chain links TRBV4-2 with TRBJ2-7; 14 bases line up with TRBD2. V was clipped by 2 bases and J by 4 bases; unmatched bases: 10. The CDR3 spans 18 residues. CDR1 and CDR2 from the germline V gene are LGHNA and YNFKEQ.

The V call is TRBV5-1, the J call TRBJ2-1; a possible D gene is TRBD2 (6 bases). CDR3 length equals 17 residues. CDR1 is SGHRS, CDR2 YFSETQ, per germline. V lost 2 bases and J lost 0, with 15 bases in between. The CDR3 nucleotides are TGCGCCAGCAGCTTCGGACTCGGGGGACCCTCCTACAATGAGCAGTTCTTC. Protein product: CASSFGLGGPSYNEQFF.

The chain links TRBV7-9 to TRBJ2-5; TRBD2 matches 9 bases. V lost 5 bases and J lost 2; bases outside the gene matches: 12. This CDR3 has 17 residues. CDR1 SEHNR and CDR2 FQNEAQ come from the germline V gene (reference sequence). The CDR3 sequence: CASSGWASGATQETQYF. The CDR3 DNA sequence: TGTGCCAGCAGCGGGTGGGCTAGCGGGGCTACACAAGAGACCCAGTACTTC.

The chain couples TRBV5-1 to TRBJ2-5; 8 positions match TRBD1. V was pared by 4 bases and J by 0 bases, with 2 bases of the junction left unmatched. The CDR3 is 14 amino acids. CDR1 and CDR2 (germline): SGHRS, YFSETQ. The CDR3 region is CASSKQGDQETQYF. The DNA of the CDR3 is TGCGCCAGCAGCAAACAGGGGGACCAAGAGACCCAGTACTTC.

The chain links TRBV9 to TRBJ2-3; 7 bases are shared with TRBD2. This CDR3 contains 13 residues. After removal of 4 bases from V and 6 bases from J, the junction contained 5 bases not matched to a gene. Germline lookup yields CDR1 SGDLS and CDR2 YYNGEE. In DNA form, the CDR3 reads TGTGCCAGCAGCCGCGGGACTACGGATACGCAGTATTTT. It is translated as CASSRGTTDTQYF.

This chain connects TRBV27 to TRBJ2-5, with 10 bases aligning to TRBD1. The J call may not be correct, given that the DNA end is closer to TRBJ2-7. CDR3 length: 13 amino acids. Germline CDR1 reads MNHEY; CDR2 reads SMNVEV (reference sequence). The CDR3 DNA sequence: TGTGCCAGCAAGGGGACAGGGGTCATCGAGCAGTACTTC. It yields the protein CASKGTGVIEQYF.

The V call is TRBV30, the J call TRBJ2-7, with D perhaps matching TRBD1 (7 bases). Per the germline V gene, CDR1 is GTSNPN and CDR2 is SVGIG (reference sequence). This CDR3 has 15 residues. Trimming shortened V by 3 bases and J by 5 bases, and 20 bases separated the two germline ends. The CDR3 DNA sequence: TGTGCCTGGAGGCAGGAGGGGGCGCCCCTCGACGAGCAGTACTTC. Its translation: CAWRQEGAPLDEQYF.

This rearrangement joins TRBV10-2 to TRBJ2-1; D is ambiguous. V gave up 6 bases and J gave up 8 bases, with 17 bases separating them. The CDR3 loop spans 14 amino acids. Per the germline V gene, CDR1 is WSHSY and CDR2 is SAAADI. The CDR3 DNA reads as TGCGCCAGCAGGGCGACTTCCCCCTGGGATGAGCAGTTCTTC. Translated, it gives CASRATSPWDEQFF.